A single T cell receptor beta chain is shown here with its context. The target antigen is unknown. Trimming at V came to 4 bases and at J to 5 bases, leaving 16 bases not matched to a gene. Per the germline V gene, CDR1 is SGDLS and CDR2 is YYNGEE. The CDR3 is 17 amino acids. These data are taken from a study of T-cell memory formation after mild COVID-19. Study information: TCR clusters were largely donor specific. General study findings and limits: The authors did not confirm SARS-CoV-2 specificity of second-wave clones peaking day 37. Largely, contracting CD4+ clones fell within CM and EM, and contracting CD8+ clones within EMRA.

UMIs and sample barcodes were carried by the TCR alpha and TCR beta cDNA libraries that 5'RACE produced using constant-segment primers. TCRdb passed the 5' RACE reads through MiXCR, listing each CDR3 protein once. This repertoire shows about 430,000 distinct CDR3 sequences, roughly 26% found once; its top ten account for around 9.5%. This clonotype was obtained from an adult woman who had mild COVID-19 (a few samples of this study predate the infection). Cell type and time point are not known. The rearrangement links TRBV9 to TRBJ2-7; TRBD2 agrees at 9 bases. Material for sequencing was PBMCs or a T cell subset sorted from them (not recorded which). The CDR3 DNA sequence: TGTGCCAGCAGCTCGGACCTGTCAGCTAGCGGGATCCACGAGCAGTACTTC. It is translated as CASSSDLSASGIHEQYF.